This T cell receptor beta chain was identified in a study of shared clonotypes between healthy human individuals. Generated by immunoSEQ multiplex PCR, the TCRdb table keeps only in-frame clones and is missing some. The sample yields some 680,000 clones, roughly 72% seen once. CDR1 and CDR2 (germline): MGHRA, YSYEKL. The CDR3 has 18 amino acids. Trimming removed 1 base from V and 6 bases from J; junction bases left unmatched: 12. The split of CD4+ cells yielded CD45RA+ naive and CD45RA-negative memory subsets. Study-wide results and limits: Among donors, sharing of clonotypes was expected to be affected by sequencing depth.

Comments on this clone: What it binds is unknown.

The chain recombines TRBV4-1 with TRBJ2-1, with 10 positions matching TRBD2. The receptor comes from a woman in her 30s in good health. Sequencing was performed on memory CD4+ T cells sorted from blood. Specified subset: CD45RA-negative fraction. CDR3 DNA: TGCGCCAGCAGCCAAGTTGATTTGGGTCTAGCGGGGGCCAATGAGCAGTTCTTC. Translation: CASSQVDLGLAGANEQFF.